This T cell receptor (beta chain) stems from a study of patients and donors after allogeneic stem cell transplantation. CDR1 is SQVTM and CDR2 is ANQGSEA in the germline V gene. There are 12 residues in the CDR3. With V trimmed by 3 bases and J by 15 bases, 10 bases remained unmatched. TCRdb used MiXCR to reprocess the RT-PCR reads, holding one entry per CDR3 protein. The profile covers more than 850,000 distinct CDR3 sequences, with about 20% appearing a single time and under 6.5% taken by the ten largest. This clonotype appeared a few times. Sequencing was performed on blood, either unsorted or a sorted T cell fraction (not recorded which). The chain uses TRBV29-1 and TRBJ2-1; 8 bases align to TRBD2. The clonotype originates from a human donor who was either an allogeneic HSCT recipient or a stem cell or donor lymphocyte infusion donor (not recorded which). It is not recorded whose cells these are; they may come from a transplant donor. For the CDR3, the DNA is TGCAGCGTTGATCTTGGGCGGGAGGCCCCGTTCTTC. Amino acid sequence: CSVDLGREAPFF.